This entry lists 12 T cell receptor beta chains sequenced from one sample in a study of Ad26.COV2.S vaccination and SARS-CoV-2 variants. The table came from immunoSEQ multiplex PCR; TCRdb's copy has only in-frame clones and leaves some out. Altogether around 140,000 clones are present, 70% to 90% being singletons, with the ten largest covering around 5%. The sample consisted of peripheral blood, taken after recovery from COVID-19. The receptors shown here come from a human donor who had recovered from COVID-19.

The chain recombines TRBV28 with TRBJ2-2, with 8 bases matching TRBD1. The V gene end was trimmed by 2 bases and the J gene end by 9 bases; junction bases not matched to a gene: 5. Looked up from germline, CDR1 is MDHEN and CDR2 is SYDVKM. The CDR3 totals 14 residues. This CDR3 is CASSLGGQGRELFF. Here the CDR3 DNA reads TGTGCCAGCAGTTTAGGCGGACAGGGCCGGGAGCTGTTTTTT.

This clone was counted a single time. The gene calls are TRBV6-5 and TRBJ1-1; 10 nucleotides agree with TRBD1. This CDR3 has 14 amino acids. Germline V lookup: CDR1 MNHEY, CDR2 SVGAGI. Losses at the gene ends were 7 bases for V and 5 bases for J; bases not matched to a gene: 7. CDR3: CASTPGQGSTEAFF. The CDR3 DNA sequence: TGTGCCAGCACACCGGGACAGGGGTCGACTGAAGCTTTCTTT.

In DNA, the CDR3 is TGTGCCATCAGTGAGGCCGGGACAGGGGCCGAGCAGTACTTC. Translated: CAISEAGTGAEQYF. The gene calls are TRBV10-3 and TRBJ2-7, with 10 positions matching TRBD1. CDR3 size: 14 residues. The trim removed 2 bases at V and 6 bases at J, leaving 4 bases unmatched. Germline values: CDR1 ENHRY, CDR2 SYGVKD.

In DNA, the CDR3 is TGTGCCAGCAGTTTCAGGGGACGGGAGAACACTGAAGCTTTCTTT. This sequence encodes CASSFRGRENTEAFF. The chain links TRBV28 to TRBJ1-1; weak D call: TRBD1 (6 bases). The V end was cut by 3 bases, the J end by 1 base, with 12 bases between. The CDR3 extends over 15 amino acids. Germline V gene data show CDR1 as MDHEN and CDR2 as SYDVKM.

The chain is built from TRBV9 and TRBJ2-1; D is perhaps TRBD1 (6 bases). Germline lookup yields CDR1 SGDLS and CDR2 YYNGEE. V was shortened by 1 base and J by 6 bases, with 11 bases between the two germline ends. The CDR3 has 14 residues. CDR3 DNA sequence: TGTGCCAGCAGCGTAACAGGGTTGGGCAATGAGCAGTTCTTC. Translation gives CASSVTGLGNEQFF.

This chain uses TRBV7-9 with TRBJ2-1, with 8 bases aligning to TRBD1. J gave up 10 bases and V 3 bases, and 8 bases lay outside the gene matches. This CDR3 is built from 14 residues. The germline CDR1 and CDR2 sequences are SEHNR and FQNEAQ (reference sequence). As DNA, the CDR3 is TGTGCCAGCAGCTTTCTCGGGACAGGTGTAGAGCAGTTCTTC. Protein sequence: CASSFLGTGVEQFF.

This clone has only one observation. The chain uses TRBV2 and TRBJ1-1; possibly TRBD1 for D (5 bases). The CDR3 has 13 amino acids. Germline CDR1 reads SNHLY; CDR2 reads FYNNEI. V lost 6 bases and J 0 bases, leaving 8 bases between the germline ends. The CDR3 coding sequence is TGTGCCAGCAGCCAGACAGTGAACACTGAAGCTTTCTTT. Protein product: CASSQTVNTEAFF.

The chain recombines TRBV5-6 with TRBJ2-2; 9 nucleotides match TRBD1. The CDR3 contains 14 residues. In germline, CDR1 is SGHDT, CDR2 YYEEEE. With 4 bases clipped from V and 6 bases from J, the junction kept 4 bases outside the gene matches. CDR3 sequence (DNA): TGTGCCAGCAGCCACAGGGGGCTAGCCGGGGAGCTGTTTTTT. It specifies CASSHRGLAGELFF.

The chain joins TRBV5-8 to TRBJ1-2; 7 bases align to TRBD1. The CDR3 length is 12 residues. Germline trimming cut 0 bases from V and 8 bases from J; bases unmatched to any gene: 1. Germline V lookup: CDR1 SGHTS, CDR2 YDEGEE. The CDR3, as DNA: TGTGCCAGCAGCTTGGGGACAGGCGGCTACACCTTC. It encodes CASSLGTGGYTF.

The chain links TRBV30 to TRBJ1-4; maybe TRBD1 (5 bases). V lost 2 bases to trimming and J lost 14 bases, with 15 bases between them. Germline CDR1 and CDR2: GTSNPN and SVGIG (reference sequence). There are 12 residues in the CDR3. The CDR3 reads CAWSRSGMGLFF. The DNA for the CDR3 is TGTGCCTGGAGTCGATCAGGGATGGGGCTGTTTTTT. Supplemented by reference TRBV30 and TRBJ1-4, the full variable domain reads SQTIHQWPATLVQPVGSPLSLECTVEGTSNPNLYWYRQAAGRGLQLLFYSVGIGQISSEVPQNLSASRPQDRQFILSSKKLLLSDSGFYLCAWSRSGMGLFFGSGTQLSVL.

The V gene is TRBV3-1 (or the pseudogene TRBV3-2), the J gene TRBJ1-1; 9 nucleotides agree with TRBD1. The CDR3 is 15 residues long. The ends lost 3 bases at V and 7 bases at J; junction bases unmatched: 9. The germline CDR1 and CDR2 sequences are LGHDT and YNNKEL (reference sequence). This CDR3 is CASSQPGQGRDEAFF. DNA for the CDR3: TGTGCCAGCAGCCAGCCGGGACAGGGAAGGGATGAAGCTTTCTTT.

The CDR3 coding sequence is TGTGCCAGCAGCGGGTACAATGAAGCTTTCTTT. Its translation is CASSGYNEAFF. The chain links TRBV5-4 to TRBJ1-1; D is undetermined. Germline-derived CDR1 and CDR2 are SGHNT and YYREEE (reference sequence). Trimming removed 4 bases at V and 7 bases at J, with 8 bases between. The CDR3 spans 11 residues. The full variable domain, in which reference TRBV5-4 and TRBJ1-1 provide the parts outside the CDR3, is ETGVTQSPTHLIKTRGQQVTLRCSSQSGHNTVSWYQQALGQGPQFIFQYYREEENGRGNFPPRFSGLQFPNYSSELNVNALELDDSALYLCASSGYNEAFFGQGTRLTVV.